This TCR beta chain was identified during a study of shared clonotypes between healthy human individuals. Here immunoSEQ multiplex PCR was the method, and the copy in TCRdb shows in-frame clones only, minus some. This sample has hundreds of thousands of clones, with 73% found just once. Germline lookup yields CDR1 MNHEY and CDR2 SMNVEV (reference sequence). V was pared by 5 bases and J by 2 bases, with 16 bases between. The CDR3 covers 16 residues. This clonotype was sampled from a woman in her twenties or thirties in good health. The source material was memory CD4+ T cells sorted from blood. Subset noted: CD45RA-negative fraction. V and J are TRBV27 and TRBJ1-5, with D possibly TRBD1 on 6 matching bases. CDR3 loop: CASSQVGGLRNQPQHF. The DNA of the CDR3 is TGTGCCAGCAGTCAGGTCGGGGGGCTTCGCAATCAGCCCCAGCATTTT.